This T cell receptor (beta chain) was recovered during a study of cytomegalovirus exposure and HLA in healthy donors. General study findings and limits: More clonal expansion characterized HLA-associated TCR beta chains than equally common others in a later analysis. Reports described diagnosis of cytomegalovirus status by the classifier as highly specific and sensitive. Associated with cytomegalovirus, according to the listing, were some 180 TCR beta chains. Through in vitro validation, three CMV-associated chains were shown to be specific for CMV antigens.

The CDR3 has 12 amino acids. In germline, CDR1 is MDHEN, CDR2 SYDVKM. The V gene end was trimmed by 6 bases and the J gene end by 10 bases; junction bases not matched to a gene: 7. A multiplex PCR was run with 60 Vbeta primers and 13 Jbeta primers. The method was immunoSEQ multiplex PCR; TCRdb's version includes in-frame clones alone and lacks a portion of them. This sample has approximately 110,000 clones; approximately 70% occur once, and the top ten carry under 5.5%. In regard to this clone: The antigen is not known.

The specimen was PBMCs. The source is a man between 60 and 75 years old in good health and CMV-seropositive. The chain links TRBV28 to TRBJ1-1, with 8 positions matching TRBD1. The CDR3, as DNA: TGTGCCAGCAGACTTAAGACAGGGGTAGCTTTCTTT. Residues: CASRLKTGVAFF.